The 5 T cell receptor beta chains in this list originate from one sample, sequenced in a study of prognosis after radiotherapy for stage I lung cancer. With two-round multiplex PCR, TCR beta CDR3 sequences were amplified from genomic DNA. Primers (each specific to one TRBV or TRBJ gene) were used in first-round PCR. TCRdb used MiXCR to reprocess the multiplex PCR reads, holding one entry per CDR3 protein. The sample carries 27,000 or so distinct CDR3 sequences, roughly 40% recorded once. The input for sequencing was PBMCs, taken before or after stereotactic body radiation therapy (not recorded which). These receptors all come from a donor aged 50 or older with non-small cell lung cancer.

This clonotype showed up many times. The chain links TRBV28 to TRBJ1-1; no clear D. V shed 6 bases and J shed 0 bases, with 5 bases lying between them. Germline values: CDR1 MDHEN, CDR2 SYDVKM. The CDR3 has 12 amino acids. DNA for the CDR3: TGTGCCAGCAGGACTATGAACACTGAAGCTTTCTTT. As protein: CASRTMNTEAFF.

This clonotype is labeled medium-sized. J is TRBJ2-1 and V is TRBV12-3 or TRBV12-4, with TRBD2 identical over 9 bases. The CDR3 consists of 15 residues. Losses at the gene ends were 1 base for V and 4 bases for J; bases not matched to a gene: 2. Here the CDR3 DNA reads TGTGCCAGCAGTTTAGAGACTAGCGGATACAATGAGCAGTTCTTC. It yields the protein CASSLETSGYNEQFF.

Worth noting for this clonotype: Without the conserved terminal phenylalanine or tryptophan, this CDR3 likely stems from a read error. The chain links TRBV6-8 to TRBJ2-7, with D possibly being TRBD1 (6 bases). V was cut by 5 bases and J by 1 base, with 12 bases left in between. Germline V gene sequence: CDR1 MNHGY, CDR2 SAAAGT. CDR3 length: 14 residues. The CDR3 DNA is TGTGCCAGCAGTGGGCGACAGGTATCCTACGAGCAGTACTCT. Its protein is CASSGRQVSYEQYS.

Ten or more counts support this clonotype. The V gene is TRBV3-2, the J gene TRBJ1-4; TRBD1, the D gene given by the table, was not confirmed from the DNA. TRBV3-2 is reported as a pseudogene. The CDR3 has 16 amino acids. The CDR3 DNA is TGTGCCAGCAGCCACAACTCCCGGGTTCCGGAGGAAAAACTGTTTTTT. Protein sequence: CASSHNSRVPEEKLFF.

This clonotype was found many times. The chain joins TRBV12-3 or TRBV12-4 to TRBJ1-6; TRBD1 is a possible D gene (5 bases). The CDR3 runs to 15 residues. The germline V and J ends were trimmed by 5 bases and 7 bases, with 15 bases remaining between them. DNA for the CDR3: TGTGCCAGCAGTAGCGCTCGAGGGGAGAATTCACCCCTCCACTTT. Its translation is CASSSARGENSPLHF.